Reported below is one T cell receptor (beta chain). This entry is derived from a study of Siglec-9 on CD8 T cells in melanoma. From germline, CDR1 is GTSNPN and CDR2 SVGIG (reference sequence). V was pared by 0 bases and J by 8 bases, with 16 bases of the junction left unmatched. The CDR3 consists of 17 residues. Assay used: immunoSEQ multiplex PCR; TCRdb lists only in-frame clones, some missing. The table has tens of thousands of clones, roughly 78% seen once. The source material was Siglec-9- CD8+ T cells sorted from blood. The chain recombines TRBV30 with TRBJ1-3; 7 nucleotides line up with TRBD1. The receptor was isolated from a human donor in good health. CDR3 sequence reads: CAWSVVRQGYSGDTIYF. DNA for the CDR3: TGTGCCTGGAGTGTAGTTAGACAGGGTTATTCTGGCGACACCATATATTTT. The variable domain in full, with the rest retrieved from reference TRBV30 and TRBJ1-3, is SQTIHQWPATLVQPVGSPLSLECTVEGTSNPNLYWYRQAAGRGLQLLFYSVGIGQISSEVPQNLSASRPQDRQFILSSKKLLLSDSGFYLCAWSVVRQGYSGDTIYFGEGSWLTVV.